These T cell receptor beta chains were read from a single sample in a study of blood T cell repertoires in COVID-19. Produced via immunoSEQ multiplex PCR; TCRdb's table is partial and in-frame only. The profile shows about 300,000 clones, about 90% of them singletons. The specimen was peripheral blood. These receptors were obtained from a woman aged 50 to 65 with COVID-19, enrolled during active disease. Both conserved end residues are part of each CDR3. The order of the fields is D gene, clone size, V gene, J gene, CDR3 protein, CDR3 DNA. A D gene is named only where the DNA matches it firmly. Only part of the rows carry a size: once, few, many, or a class if the clone is expanded.

d_gene: -; abundance: -; v_gene: TRBV13; j_gene: TRBJ1-2; CDR3aa: CASSFGLGGFGYTF; CDR3nt: TGTGCCAGCAGCTTTGGGCTGGGAGGATTTGGCTACACCTTC
d_gene: -; abundance: -; v_gene: TRBV11-2; j_gene: TRBJ2-1; CDR3aa: CASSLDPVLARVWVENEQFF; CDR3nt: TGTGCCAGCAGCTTAGATCCGGTACTAGCCCGAGTTTGGGTAGAAAATGAGCAGTTCTTC
d_gene: -; abundance: few; v_gene: TRBV15; j_gene: TRBJ1-6; CDR3aa: CATSRDPRNSPLHF; CDR3nt: TGTGCCACCAGCAGAGATCCCAGGAATTCACCCCTCCACTTT
d_gene: -; abundance: -; v_gene: TRBV2; j_gene: TRBJ1-5; CDR3aa: CASSGGLGQPQHF; CDR3nt: TGTGCCAGCAGTGGGGGCCTTGGACAGCCCCAGCATTTT
d_gene: TRBD1; abundance: -; v_gene: TRBV12-3/TRBV12-4; j_gene: TRBJ1-2; CDR3aa: CASMETGFYGYTF; CDR3nt: TGTGCCAGCATGGAGACAGGGTTCTATGGCTACACCTTC
d_gene: -; abundance: once; v_gene: TRBV30; j_gene: TRBJ1-2; CDR3aa: CAWSVPQAGRYGYTF; CDR3nt: TGTGCCTGGAGTGTACCCCAGGCAGGCCGGTATGGCTACACCTTC
d_gene: -; abundance: -; v_gene: TRBV19; j_gene: TRBJ1-5; CDR3aa: CASIHTGPKGPQHF; CDR3nt: TGTGCCAGTATCCATACAGGCCCTAAGGGGCCCCAGCATTTT
d_gene: TRBD2; abundance: -; v_gene: TRBV15; j_gene: TRBJ2-1; CDR3aa: CATSRDFGTSREQFF; CDR3nt: TGTGCCACCAGCAGAGATTTTGGGACTAGTCGTGAGCAGTTCTTC
d_gene: -; abundance: -; v_gene: TRBV6-5; j_gene: TRBJ1-2; CDR3aa: CASSWAQGNAGYTF; CDR3nt: TGTGCCAGCAGTTGGGCCCAGGGGAATGCTGGCTACACCTTC
d_gene: TRBD2; abundance: once; v_gene: TRBV3-1/TRBV3-2; j_gene: TRBJ2-1; CDR3aa: CASTLAGVGEQFF; CDR3nt: TGTGCCAGCACACTAGCGGGAGTGGGGGAGCAGTTCTTC
d_gene: TRBD2; abundance: few; v_gene: TRBV27; j_gene: TRBJ2-7; CDR3aa: CASSSPSGRAPYEQYF; CDR3nt: TGTGCCAGCAGTTCTCCTAGCGGGAGGGCCCCCTACGAGCAGTACTTC
d_gene: -; abundance: -; v_gene: TRBV12-3/TRBV12-4; j_gene: TRBJ1-1; CDR3aa: CASSSGGGTEAFF; CDR3nt: TGTGCCAGCAGTTCCGGGGGGGGGACTGAAGCTTTCTTT
d_gene: -; abundance: -; v_gene: TRBV4-1; j_gene: TRBJ2-5; CDR3aa: CASSQGVPTGLETQYF; CDR3nt: TGCGCCAGCAGCCAAGGGGTCCCCACAGGGTTGGAGACCCAGTACTTC
d_gene: -; abundance: -; v_gene: TRBV6-6; j_gene: TRBJ1-5; CDR3aa: CASSYQDFQPQHF; CDR3nt: TGTGCCAGCAGTTACCAGGATTTTCAGCCCCAGCATTTT
d_gene: -; abundance: -; v_gene: TRBV4-3; j_gene: TRBJ1-1; CDR3aa: CASSLDSTGTSEAFF; CDR3nt: TGCGCCAGCAGCCTCGACTCCACCGGGACATCTGAAGCTTTCTTT
d_gene: TRBD1; abundance: -; v_gene: TRBV7-2; j_gene: TRBJ1-3; CDR3aa: CASSSPGQGYTIYF; CDR3nt: TGTGCCAGCAGCTCTCCGGGACAGGGATACACCATATATTTT
d_gene: TRBD2; abundance: -; v_gene: TRBV5-4; j_gene: TRBJ2-1; CDR3aa: CASSSGLAVTTSASQFF; CDR3nt: TGTGCCAGCAGCTCGGGACTAGCGGTTACTACAAGTGCCTCACAATTCTTC
d_gene: -; abundance: -; v_gene: TRBV4-3; j_gene: TRBJ2-2; CDR3aa: CASSPYLTGELFF; CDR3nt: TGCGCCAGCAGCCCGTATCTTACCGGGGAGCTGTTTTTT
d_gene: TRBD1; abundance: -; v_gene: TRBV18; j_gene: TRBJ2-7; CDR3aa: CASSPNRGAYEQYF; CDR3nt: TGTGCCAGCTCACCAAACAGGGGTGCCTACGAGCAGTACTTC
d_gene: -; abundance: -; v_gene: TRBV7-2; j_gene: TRBJ1-1; CDR3aa: CASSPRRGLGMNTEAFF; CDR3nt: TGTGCCAGCAGCCCCAGGAGGGGTTTGGGGATGAACACTGAAGCTTTCTTT
d_gene: TRBD1; abundance: -; v_gene: TRBV30; j_gene: TRBJ2-7; CDR3aa: CAWSRQGANEQYF; CDR3nt: TGTGCCTGGAGTAGGCAGGGGGCGAACGAGCAGTACTTC
d_gene: -; abundance: -; v_gene: TRBV4-1; j_gene: TRBJ2-1; CDR3aa: CASSQGGQYNEQFF; CDR3nt: TGCGCCAGCAGCCAGGGGGGACAGTACAATGAGCAGTTCTTC
d_gene: -; abundance: -; v_gene: TRBV7-2; j_gene: TRBJ2-1; CDR3aa: CASSSLSTTYNEQFF; CDR3nt: TGTGCCAGCAGCTCCCTGTCTACTACTTACAATGAGCAGTTCTTC
d_gene: -; abundance: -; v_gene: TRBV19; j_gene: TRBJ1-1; CDR3aa: CASSKGVGYTEAFF; CDR3nt: TGTGCCAGTAGTAAAGGGGTCGGCTACACTGAAGCTTTCTTT
d_gene: TRBD1; abundance: few; v_gene: TRBV6-5; j_gene: TRBJ1-2; CDR3aa: CASTRGDRGHGYTF; CDR3nt: TGTGCCAGCACACGCGGGGACAGGGGACATGGCTACACCTTC
d_gene: TRBD1; abundance: -; v_gene: TRBV7-2; j_gene: TRBJ1-2; CDR3aa: CASSSPGQSMGTF; CDR3nt: TGTGCCAGCAGCTCCCCGGGACAGTCCATGGGCACCTTC
d_gene: -; abundance: -; v_gene: TRBV6-5; j_gene: TRBJ1-6; CDR3aa: CASSYRYNSPLHF; CDR3nt: TGTGCCAGCAGTTATCGGTATAATTCACCCCTCCACTTT
d_gene: TRBD1; abundance: once; v_gene: TRBV24-1; j_gene: TRBJ1-2; CDR3aa: CATSDPRTGGTYGYTF; CDR3nt: TGTGCCACCAGTGATCCAAGGACAGGGGGAACCTATGGCTACACCTTC
d_gene: TRBD2; abundance: -; v_gene: TRBV11-2; j_gene: TRBJ2-3; CDR3aa: CASSREAGVSTDTQYF; CDR3nt: TGTGCCAGCAGCCGCGAAGCGGGAGTTAGCACAGATACGCAGTATTTT
d_gene: TRBD2; abundance: -; v_gene: TRBV5-1; j_gene: TRBJ2-4; CDR3aa: CASTSGRATKNIQYF; CDR3nt: TGCGCCAGCACCAGCGGGAGGGCAACCAAAAACATTCAGTACTTC
d_gene: TRBD2; abundance: -; v_gene: TRBV2; j_gene: TRBJ2-5; CDR3aa: CASTEGGLVKETQYF; CDR3nt: TGTGCCAGCACCGAAGGGGGACTAGTAAAAGAGACCCAGTACTTC
d_gene: -; abundance: -; v_gene: TRBV27; j_gene: TRBJ2-7; CDR3aa: CASSSTVIEQYF; CDR3nt: TGTGCCAGCAGCTCAACAGTAATCGAGCAGTACTTC
d_gene: -; abundance: -; v_gene: TRBV6-1; j_gene: TRBJ2-4; CDR3aa: CASSENTNIQYF; CDR3nt: TGTGCCAGCAGTGAAAACACAAACATTCAGTACTTC
d_gene: -; abundance: once; v_gene: TRBV19; j_gene: TRBJ1-5; CDR3aa: CASSIAAGRTGNQPQHF; CDR3nt: TGTGCCAGTAGTATAGCTGCAGGGCGAACAGGCAATCAGCCCCAGCATTTT
d_gene: -; abundance: few; v_gene: TRBV7-8; j_gene: TRBJ1-4; CDR3aa: CASSINRGINEKLFF; CDR3nt: TGTGCCAGCAGCATCAATAGGGGGATAAATGAAAAACTGTTTTTT
d_gene: TRBD1; abundance: -; v_gene: TRBV6-5; j_gene: TRBJ2-2; CDR3aa: CASSPTGSGTGELFF; CDR3nt: TGTGCCAGCAGTCCGACAGGGTCCGGCACCGGGGAGCTGTTTTTT
d_gene: TRBD2; abundance: -; v_gene: TRBV12-5; j_gene: TRBJ2-3; CDR3aa: CASGLEALAGVTDTQYF; CDR3nt: TGTGCTAGTGGTTTGGAAGCACTAGCGGGAGTTACAGATACGCAGTATTTT
d_gene: TRBD1; abundance: -; v_gene: TRBV19; j_gene: TRBJ1-2; CDR3aa: CASSFLTGGNLNYGYTF; CDR3nt: TGTGCCAGTAGTTTCCTGACAGGGGGCAATCTTAACTATGGCTACACCTTC
d_gene: TRBD1; abundance: -; v_gene: TRBV9; j_gene: TRBJ1-1; CDR3aa: CASSVGGTGPTEAFF; CDR3nt: TGTGCCAGCAGCGTAGGCGGGACAGGGCCCACTGAAGCTTTCTTT
d_gene: TRBD1; abundance: -; v_gene: TRBV10-1; j_gene: TRBJ1-1; CDR3aa: CASSEWTGGTEAFF; CDR3nt: TGCGCCAGCAGTGAGTGGACAGGGGGCACTGAAGCTTTCTTT
d_gene: -; abundance: -; v_gene: TRBV10-1; j_gene: TRBJ1-1; CDR3aa: CASTESARGGLAFF; CDR3nt: TGCGCCAGCACCGAATCTGCTAGGGGTGGTTTGGCTTTCTTT
d_gene: TRBD1; abundance: -; v_gene: TRBV6-2/TRBV6-3; j_gene: TRBJ1-2; CDR3aa: CASSYSSTGGSRGYTF; CDR3nt: TGTGCCAGCAGTTACTCGAGTACAGGGGGGTCGAGAGGCTACACCTTC
d_gene: -; abundance: once; v_gene: TRBV18; j_gene: TRBJ1-4; CDR3aa: CASSPREVTNEKLFF; CDR3nt: TGTGCCAGCTCACCGAGGGAGGTAACTAATGAAAAACTGTTTTTT
d_gene: -; abundance: -; v_gene: TRBV11-3; j_gene: TRBJ1-5; CDR3aa: CASSLGPGQGFGGNQPQHF; CDR3nt: TGTGCCAGCAGCCTGGGACCGGGACAAGGGTTTGGGGGAAATCAGCCCCAGCATTTT
d_gene: -; abundance: -; v_gene: TRBV19; j_gene: TRBJ1-1; CDR3aa: CASSKGLKAFF; CDR3nt: TGTGCCAGTAGTAAAGGACTAAAAGCTTTCTTT
d_gene: -; abundance: few; v_gene: TRBV6-5; j_gene: TRBJ1-2; CDR3aa: CATAPSVGGGGYTF; CDR3nt: TGTGCCACTGCGCCCTCGGTTGGTGGGGGGGGCTACACCTTC
d_gene: TRBD2; abundance: -; v_gene: TRBV2; j_gene: TRBJ2-1; CDR3aa: CASSEIFGVSGSPRAYNEQFF; CDR3nt: TGTGCCAGCAGTGAAATTTTTGGTGTTAGCGGGAGTCCAAGAGCCTACAATGAGCAGTTCTTC
d_gene: -; abundance: -; v_gene: TRBV18; j_gene: TRBJ1-1; CDR3aa: CASSYSGGEAFF; CDR3nt: TGTGCCAGCTCATATTCGGGGGGTGAAGCTTTCTTT
d_gene: -; abundance: -; v_gene: TRBV6-5; j_gene: TRBJ2-3; CDR3aa: CASAWIGQITDTQYF; CDR3nt: TGTGCCAGCGCCTGGATCGGACAGATCACAGATACGCAGTATTTT
d_gene: -; abundance: -; v_gene: TRBV12-3/TRBV12-4; j_gene: TRBJ1-2; CDR3aa: CASSPGVNYGYTF; CDR3nt: TGTGCCAGCAGTCCAGGGGTTAACTATGGCTACACCTTC
d_gene: -; abundance: -; v_gene: TRBV2; j_gene: TRBJ2-7; CDR3aa: CASSFDSRLVYEQYF; CDR3nt: TGTGCCAGCAGTTTCGACAGTCGCCTGGTCTACGAGCAGTACTTC
d_gene: TRBD1; abundance: -; v_gene: TRBV29-1; j_gene: TRBJ2-7; CDR3aa: CSGTSDRREQYF; CDR3nt: TGCAGCGGTACTTCGGACAGGCGCGAGCAGTACTTC
d_gene: TRBD1; abundance: once; v_gene: TRBV4-1; j_gene: TRBJ2-3; CDR3aa: CASSQWTGGLTDTQYF; CDR3nt: TGCGCCAGCAGCCAATGGACAGGGGGCTTGACAGATACGCAGTATTTT
d_gene: -; abundance: -; v_gene: TRBV6-2/TRBV6-3; j_gene: TRBJ1-4; CDR3aa: CASSPSHPALALELFF; CDR3nt: TGTGCCAGCAGCCCTTCACACCCGGCCCTAGCTTTGGAACTGTTTTTT